The rows below give T cell receptor beta chains drawn from one sample of a study of control samples from healthy donors and cancer patients. TCRdb keeps only in-frame clones here, not all; method: immunoSEQ multiplex PCR. This table has over 120,000 clones, approximately 92% appearing once. The sequenced sample consisted of blood. The receptors were gathered from a man aged 30 to 45 in good health. Each CDR3 is given with its conserved first and last residue. A D gene is named only where the DNA matches it firmly. The listing skips clone size in some rows; elsewhere it reads once, few, many or a size class.

abundance	d_gene	j_gene	v_gene	CDR3nt	CDR3aa
few	TRBD1	TRBJ1-4	TRBV3-1/TRBV3-2	TGTGCCAGCAGCTTAGACAGGGGCGGGGGTGAAAAACTGTTTTTT	CASSLDRGGGEKLFF
NA	NA	TRBJ2-7	TRBV2	TGTGCCAGCAGGAGGCGGGACACCGGTTACTACGAGCAGTACTTC	CASRRRDTGYYEQYF
NA	NA	TRBJ2-3	TRBV27	TGTGCCAGCGCCCCCGACCTTGATACGCAGTATTTT	CASAPDLDTQYF
NA	NA	TRBJ1-3	TRBV19	TGTGCCAGTAGCCTCTTGACAGGATTTGGAAACACCATATATTTT	CASSLLTGFGNTIYF
NA	NA	TRBJ1-4	TRBV18	TGTGCCAGCTCACTCGACAGAGAAAAACTGTTTTTT	CASSLDREKLFF
NA	NA	TRBJ2-7	TRBV15	TGTGCCACCAGCGGATCCGGTCGGACGACCTACGAGCAGTACTTC	CATSGSGRTTYEQYF
NA	TRBD1	TRBJ2-3	TRBV29-1	TGCAGCGTTGCCGGGACAGTGGTCACAGATACGCAGTATTTT	CSVAGTVVTDTQYF
NA	NA	TRBJ2-2	TRBV5-6	TGTGCCAGCAGCTTGCACCTGAACACCGGGGAGCTGTTTTTT	CASSLHLNTGELFF
NA	NA	TRBJ2-7	TRBV5-5	TGTGCCAGCAGCTACCAAGCCCGGGGCTCCTACGAGCAGTACTTC	CASSYQARGSYEQYF
NA	TRBD1	TRBJ2-7	TRBV5-6	TGTGCCAGCAGCTTGGCCCTTGGACAGGCTCCATACGAGCAGTACTTC	CASSLALGQAPYEQYF
NA	NA	TRBJ1-4	TRBV15	TGTGCCACCAGCAGTCCTACGATGACATCGGTTAATGAAAAACTGTTTTTT	CATSSPTMTSVNEKLFF
NA	NA	TRBJ1-2	TRBV28	TGTGCCAGCGTCCGGCGGGACCTGGGGGGCTACACCTTC	CASVRRDLGGYTF
NA	TRBD1	TRBJ1-2	TRBV11-2	TGTGCCAGCAGCTCGGCAGGGACAGGGGCCGACGGCTACACCTTC	CASSSAGTGADGYTF
NA	NA	TRBJ1-4	TRBV7-6	TGTGCCAGCAGCTCTGATGGGGGGGAAAAACTGTTTTTT	CASSSDGGEKLFF
NA	TRBD2	TRBJ2-1	TRBV3-1/TRBV3-2	TGTGCCAGCAGCCAAGTAGCGGGGGGGGACAATGAGCAGTTCTTC	CASSQVAGGDNEQFF
NA	TRBD2	TRBJ2-7	TRBV27	TGTGCCAGCAGTTTATTGGCGGGGGGACCCTACGAGCAGTACTTC	CASSLLAGGPYEQYF
NA	NA	TRBJ2-1	TRBV5-4	TGTGCCAGCAGCTCCCCTAGCAGTCTCTCCTACAATGAGCAGTTCTTC	CASSSPSSLSYNEQFF
NA	NA	TRBJ2-7	TRBV7-9	TGTGCCAGCAGGGACTCCTACGAGCAGTACTTC	CASRDSYEQYF
NA	TRBD2	TRBJ2-3	TRBV7-2	TGTGCCAGCAGCTTAGAACTAGCGGGGGGCACAGATACGCAGTATTTT	CASSLELAGGTDTQYF
once	TRBD1	TRBJ1-2	TRBV28	TGTGCCAGCAGTTTTGGGAGGCTGGGACAGAACTATGGCTACACCTTC	CASSFGRLGQNYGYTF
few	TRBD1	TRBJ1-5	TRBV19	TGTGCCAGTAGTACGACAGGGGATCAGCCCCAGCATTTT	CASSTTGDQPQHF
NA	NA	TRBJ1-2	TRBV2	TGTGCCAGCAGTGAAGGTGGGGGGGTCTATGGCTACACCTTC	CASSEGGGVYGYTF
NA	NA	TRBJ1-2	TRBV10-3	TGTGCCATCAGATCCCGTCAGACGGGATATGGCTACACCTTC	CAIRSRQTGYGYTF
NA	NA	TRBJ1-1	TRBV7-9	TGTGCCAGCAGCTTACTTACCGGGTTAGGGGACACTGAAGCTTTCTTT	CASSLLTGLGDTEAFF
NA	NA	TRBJ2-3	TRBV7-9	TGTGCCAGCAGCTCCAACCGGGGGGCCAACACAGATACGCAGTATTTT	CASSSNRGANTDTQYF
once	NA	TRBJ1-1	TRBV6-6	TGTGCCAGCAGTTACTCCCTAGGGAGGTACACTGAAGCTTTCTTT	CASSYSLGRYTEAFF
NA	NA	TRBJ1-2	TRBV19	TGTGCCAGTAGCCTGGGGCGGGGGGGCGGCTACACCTTC	CASSLGRGGGYTF
NA	TRBD1	TRBJ1-2	TRBV4-2	TGTGCCAGCAGCCAAGGACAGGGTCAGTCTGGCTACACCTTC	CASSQGQGQSGYTF
NA	TRBD1	TRBJ1-4	TRBV7-9	TGTGCCAGCAGCCTCCGGGACAGGGACGTTGAAAAACTGTTTTTT	CASSLRDRDVEKLFF
NA	TRBD1	TRBJ1-1	TRBV27	TGTGCCAGCAGCCTGAGATACCAACAGGGGAGAGTTGAAGCTTTCTTT	CASSLRYQQGRVEAFF
NA	NA	TRBJ2-6	TRBV7-6	TGTGCCAGCAGGCCTACAGGGAGTGGGGCCAACGTCCTGACTTTC	CASRPTGSGANVLTF
NA	NA	TRBJ2-7	TRBV6-5	TGTGCCAGCAGTTACTCGCGTTTGAGGGGCTCCTACGAGCAGTACTTC	CASSYSRLRGSYEQYF
NA	NA	TRBJ1-1	TRBV7-2	TGTGCCAGCAGCTTAAATCCAAGTATGAACACTGAAGCTTTCTTT	CASSLNPSMNTEAFF
once	NA	TRBJ1-4	TRBV28	TGTGCCAGCTCCGTAGGGGGAAGGGAAAAACTGTTTTTT	CASSVGGREKLFF
NA	NA	TRBJ2-5	TRBV15	TGTGCCACCAGCAGAGAACAGCTTGTGGCAGAGACCCAGTACTTC	CATSREQLVAETQYF